This paragraph reports one T cell receptor beta chain. The data were produced by immunoSEQ multiplex PCR, yet TCRdb's version contains in-frame clones alone and is incomplete. The sample shows about 310,000 clones, approximately 91% of them seen only once. The data originate from a study of blood T cell repertoires in COVID-19. This CDR3 contains 14 residues. The junction had 8 bases not matched to a gene; V was cut back by 5 bases and J by 2 bases. Germline V lookup: CDR1 GTSNPN, CDR2 SVGIG (reference sequence). The clonotype originates from a woman aged 40 to 55 who had recovered from COVID-19. V and J are TRBV30 and TRBJ2-7, with TRBD1 identical over 8 bases. The sample consisted of PBMCs or T cells enriched from blood (not recorded which). CDR3 DNA: TGTGCCTGGGTCTCCGGACAGGGAACCTACGAGCAGTACTTC. Residues: CAWVSGQGTYEQYF. Full variable domain (remainder filled in from reference TRBV30 and TRBJ2-7): SQTIHQWPATLVQPVGSPLSLECTVEGTSNPNLYWYRQAAGRGLQLLFYSVGIGQISSEVPQNLSASRPQDRQFILSSKKLLLSDSGFYLCAWVSGQGTYEQYFGPGTRLTVT.